The 14 T cell receptor beta chains reported below all come from one sample, sequenced in a study of T cell responses to AZD1222 COVID-19 vaccine. The protocol was immunoSEQ multiplex PCR, while the TCRdb copy is restricted to in-frame clones and leaves out a portion. Of just under 95,000 clones in the sample, about 88% are singletons; the top ten hold 13%. This specimen consisted of peripheral blood, obtained on day 0 of AZD1222 vaccination. The receptors here all came from an adult in good health.

The rearrangement links TRBV7-8 to TRBJ1-2; D is ambiguous. The germline V gene has CDR1 SGHVS and CDR2 FQNEAQ. The germline V and J ends were trimmed by 1 base and 1 base, with 7 bases remaining between them. This CDR3 contains 14 residues. CDR3 region: CASSLGAVNYGYTF. The CDR3 DNA reads as TGTGCCAGCAGCTTAGGGGCAGTTAACTATGGCTACACCTTC. Full variable domain (rest looked up from reference TRBV7-8 and TRBJ1-2): GAGVSQSPRYKVAKRGQDVALRCDPISGHVSLFWYQQALGQGPEFLTYFQNEAQLDKSGLPSDRFFAERPEGSVSTLKIQRTQQEDSAVYLCASSLGAVNYGYTFGSGTRLTVV.

This clone showed up just a few times. At one end the junction does not follow the germline gene, possibly because of a read error. This chain links TRBV7-7 with TRBJ2-2; D gene uncertain. Germline-derived CDR1 and CDR2 are SSHAT and FNYEAQ (reference sequence). This CDR3 contains 15 residues. The CDR3 sequence: CASSPRTDNTGELFF. The CDR3 bases are TGTGCTAGCAGCCCCAGGACGGACAACACCGGGGAGCTGTTTTTT.

The chain joins TRBV19 to TRBJ1-1; D not resolved. The germline V gene encodes CDR1 LNHDA and CDR2 SQIVND (reference sequence). The CDR3 totals 14 residues. Trimming cost V 9 bases and J 14 bases, with 28 bases left between them. For the CDR3, the DNA is TGTGCCAGCAATAATTCCCTGGGCGGGGTCCCCTCGTTCTTT. Protein sequence: CASNNSLGGVPSFF. Full variable domain (remainder filled in from reference TRBV19 and TRBJ1-1): DGGITQSPKYLFRKEGQNVTLSCEQNLNHDAMYWYRQDPGQGLRLIYYSQIVNDFQKGDIAEGYSVSREKKESFPLTVTSAQKNPTAFYLCASNNSLGGVPSFFGQGTRLTVV.

The chain has TRBV4-2 and TRBJ1-2; the D gene is possibly TRBD1 (6 bases). The germline V gene encodes CDR1 LGHNA and CDR2 YNFKEQ. V dropped 4 bases and J dropped 7 bases, with 22 bases sitting between them. The CDR3 extends over 16 amino acids. The CDR3 spells CASSPWTGAGGAGYTF. CDR3 nucleotide sequence: TGTGCCAGCAGCCCCTGGACCGGGGCGGGGGGGGCTGGCTACACCTTC.

This clone was seen more than once but under ten times. The chain recombines TRBV6-1 with TRBJ2-7, with 10 bases that match TRBD1. CDR1 is MNHNS, CDR2 SASEGT, per germline. Trimming cost V 3 bases and J 3 bases; bases outside gene matches: 2. The CDR3 sequence is 14 residues long. CDR3 in amino acids: CASSDGTGVYEQYF. The DNA for the CDR3 is TGTGCCAGCAGTGATGGGACAGGGGTCTACGAGCAGTACTTC.

The rearrangement links TRBV18 to TRBJ2-5; 10 bases align to TRBD2. The V gene's germline CDR1 is KGHSH and CDR2 LQKENI. The junction had 11 bases not matched to a gene; V was cut back by 3 bases and J by 4 bases. CDR3 size: 17 residues. CDR3 nucleotides: TGTGCCAGCTCACCTGCTAGCGGGGGCCGACAGGGAGAGACCCAGTACTTC. Amino acid sequence: CASSPASGGRQGETQYF.

The J gene is TRBJ2-1, the V gene TRBV30; D not resolved. The CDR3 spans 11 residues. The germline V gene has CDR1 GTSNPN and CDR2 SVGIG (reference sequence). V lost 0 bases to trimming and J lost 8 bases, with 5 bases between them. The CDR3 region is CAWSVGYEQFF. CDR3 coding DNA: TGTGCCTGGAGTGTAGGCTATGAGCAGTTCTTC.

This rearrangement joins TRBV19 to TRBJ1-1; D remains ambiguous. This CDR3 contains 13 residues. V lost 10 bases, J lost 5 bases, and 17 bases lay in between. Germline V gene lookup returns CDR1 LNHDA and CDR2 SQIVND (reference sequence). CDR3 sequence: CATTPGKWTEAFF. DNA for the CDR3: TGTGCCACCACCCCCGGGAAGTGGACTGAAGCTTTCTTT.

The genes are TRBV7-2 and TRBJ2-3, with D uncertain. CDR1 SGHTA and CDR2 FQGNSA come from the germline V gene. The germline V and J ends were trimmed by 2 bases and 5 bases, with 8 bases remaining between them. The CDR3 loop spans 13 amino acids. The CDR3, as DNA: TGTGCCAGCAGCTTATCCGGTGGAGATACGCAGTATTTT. This codes for CASSLSGGDTQYF.

This clone has a single count. The chain combines TRBV3-1 (or the pseudogene TRBV3-2) with TRBJ2-7; the match to TRBD1 covers 10 bases. The CDR3 is 15 amino acids. V was pared by 4 bases and J by 2 bases, with 5 bases of the junction left unmatched. CDR1 is LGHDT, CDR2 YNNKEL, per germline (reference sequence). The CDR3 is CASSRGTGAPYEQYF. The CDR3 DNA sequence: TGTGCCAGCAGCCGAGGGACAGGGGCCCCCTACGAGCAGTACTTC.

This chain joins TRBV7-9 and TRBJ2-7; possible D gene TRBD2, 6 bases. Germline values: CDR1 SEHNR, CDR2 FQNEAQ (reference sequence). The length of the CDR3 is 14 residues. V was cut by 1 base and J by 6 bases, with 13 bases left in between. The CDR3 loop is CASSLVGGSGEQYF. The CDR3, as DNA: TGTGCCAGCAGCTTAGTTGGGGGGAGCGGCGAGCAGTACTTC. Complete variable domain (other parts from reference TRBV7-9 and TRBJ2-7): DTGVSQNPRHKITKRGQNVTFRCDPISEHNRLYWYRQTLGQGPEFLTYFQNEAQLEKSRLLSDRFSAERPKGSFSTLEIQRTEQGDSAMYLCASSLVGGSGEQYFGPGTRLTVT.

The chain combines TRBV3-1 (or the pseudogene TRBV3-2) with TRBJ2-6, with D perhaps given as TRBD1 or TRBD2 (6 bases each). This CDR3 has 21 amino acids. CDR1 is LGHDT and CDR2 is YNNKEL in the germline V gene (reference sequence). V lost 1 base and J lost 0, with 22 bases in between. CDR3 sequence (DNA): TGTGCCAGCAGCCAAGTTTTCCCCGGGGGCCCCATTAGCTCTGGGGCCAACGTCCTGACTTTC. It encodes CASSQVFPGGPISSGANVLTF.

The rearrangement links TRBV19 to TRBJ1-5; 8 bases agree with TRBD1. This CDR3 contains 15 residues. Germline-derived CDR1 and CDR2 are LNHDA and SQIVND (reference sequence). V was clipped by 3 bases and J by 4 bases; unmatched bases: 5. As DNA, the CDR3 is TGTGCCAGTAGTATGCCTACAGGGGGTAATCAGCCCCAGCATTTT. Protein sequence: CASSMPTGGNQPQHF. The full variable domain, completed using reference TRBV19 and TRBJ1-5, is DGGITQSPKYLFRKEGQNVTLSCEQNLNHDAMYWYRQDPGQGLRLIYYSQIVNDFQKGDIAEGYSVSREKKESFPLTVTSAQKNPTAFYLCASSMPTGGNQPQHFGDGTRLSIL.

V is TRBV4-3 and J is TRBJ2-2; D is unclear. The CDR3 is 13 residues long. In germline, CDR1 is LGHNA, CDR2 YSLEER. Trimming cost V 5 bases and J 4 bases, with 8 bases left between them. The CDR3 sequence: CASSDIGTGELFF. CDR3 nucleotide sequence: TGCGCCAGCAGCGATATAGGCACCGGGGAGCTGTTTTTT.